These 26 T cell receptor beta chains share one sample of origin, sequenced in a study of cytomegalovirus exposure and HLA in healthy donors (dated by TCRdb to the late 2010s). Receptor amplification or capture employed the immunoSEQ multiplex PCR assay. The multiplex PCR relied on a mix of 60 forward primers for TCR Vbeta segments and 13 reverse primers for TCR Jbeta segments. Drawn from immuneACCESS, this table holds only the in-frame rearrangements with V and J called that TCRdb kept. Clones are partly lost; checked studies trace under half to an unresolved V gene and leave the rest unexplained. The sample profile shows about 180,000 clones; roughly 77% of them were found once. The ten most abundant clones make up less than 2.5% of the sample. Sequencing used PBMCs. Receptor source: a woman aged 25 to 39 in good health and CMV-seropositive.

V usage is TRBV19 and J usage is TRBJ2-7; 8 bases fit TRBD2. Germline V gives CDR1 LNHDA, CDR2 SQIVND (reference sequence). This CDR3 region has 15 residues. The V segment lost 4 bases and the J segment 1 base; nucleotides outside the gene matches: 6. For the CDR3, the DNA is TGTGCCAGTAGTAAGTTAGCGGGGTATTCCTACGAGCAGTACTTC. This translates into CASSKLAGYSYEQYF.

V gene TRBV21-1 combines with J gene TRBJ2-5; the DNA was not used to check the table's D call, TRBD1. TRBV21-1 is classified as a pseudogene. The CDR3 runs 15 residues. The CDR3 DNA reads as TGTGCCAGCAGCCTACCGGACAGGGTAGGAAAGACCCAGTACTTC. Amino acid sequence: CASSLPDRVGKTQYF.

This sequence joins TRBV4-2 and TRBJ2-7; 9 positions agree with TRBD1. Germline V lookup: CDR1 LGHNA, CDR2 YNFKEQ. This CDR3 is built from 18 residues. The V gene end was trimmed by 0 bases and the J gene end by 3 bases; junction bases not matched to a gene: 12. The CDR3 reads CASSQDSRGTGYNYEQYF. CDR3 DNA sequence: TGTGCCAGCAGCCAAGACAGCCGGGGGACAGGGTATAACTACGAGCAGTACTTC.

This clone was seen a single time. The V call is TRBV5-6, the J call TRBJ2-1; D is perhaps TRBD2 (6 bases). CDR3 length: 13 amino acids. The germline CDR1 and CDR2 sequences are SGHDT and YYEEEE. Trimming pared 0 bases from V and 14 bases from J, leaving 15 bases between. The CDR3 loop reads CASSLAGGPREFF. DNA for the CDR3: TGTGCCAGCAGCTTGGCCGGGGGACCGAGGGAGTTCTTC. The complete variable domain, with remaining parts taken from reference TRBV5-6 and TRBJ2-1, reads DAGVTQSPTHLIKTRGQQVTLRCSPKSGHDTVSWYQQALGQGPQFIFQYYEEEERQRGNFPDRFSGHQFPNYSSELNVNALLLGDSALYLCASSLAGGPREFFGPGTRLTVL.

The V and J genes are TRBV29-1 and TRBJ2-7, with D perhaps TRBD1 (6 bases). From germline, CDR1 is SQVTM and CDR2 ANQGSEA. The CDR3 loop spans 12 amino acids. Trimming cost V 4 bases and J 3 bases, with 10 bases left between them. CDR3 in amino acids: CSVGVQGYEQYF. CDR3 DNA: TGCAGCGTTGGAGTACAGGGCTACGAGCAGTACTTC.

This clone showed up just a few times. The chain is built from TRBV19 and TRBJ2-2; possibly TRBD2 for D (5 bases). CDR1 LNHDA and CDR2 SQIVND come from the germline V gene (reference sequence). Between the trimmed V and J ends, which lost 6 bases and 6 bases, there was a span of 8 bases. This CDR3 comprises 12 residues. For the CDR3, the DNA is TGTGCCAGTAGCCCTAGCCCCGGGGAGCTGTTTTTT. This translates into CASSPSPGELFF. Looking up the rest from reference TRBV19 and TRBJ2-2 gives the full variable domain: DGGITQSPKYLFRKEGQNVTLSCEQNLNHDAMYWYRQDPGQGLRLIYYSQIVNDFQKGDIAEGYSVSREKKESFPLTVTSAQKNPTAFYLCASSPSPGELFFGEGSRLTVL.

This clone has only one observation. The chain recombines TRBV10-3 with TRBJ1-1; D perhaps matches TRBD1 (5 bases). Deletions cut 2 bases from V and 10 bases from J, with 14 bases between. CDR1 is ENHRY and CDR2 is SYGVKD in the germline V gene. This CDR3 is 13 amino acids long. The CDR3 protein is CAISEVVLGGAFF. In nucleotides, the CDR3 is TGTGCCATCAGTGAGGTGGTTTTGGGGGGAGCTTTCTTT.

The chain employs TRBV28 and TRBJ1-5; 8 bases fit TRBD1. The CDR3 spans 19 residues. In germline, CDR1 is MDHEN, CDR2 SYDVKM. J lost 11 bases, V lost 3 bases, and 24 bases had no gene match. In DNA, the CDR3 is TGTGCCAGCAGTTTGGAGGCAGGGGGCGACAGGGTGGGGACTCGGTCCCAGCATTTT. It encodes CASSLEAGGDRVGTRSQHF. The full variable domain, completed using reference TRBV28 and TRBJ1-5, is DVKVTQSSRYLVKRTGEKVFLECVQDMDHENMFWYRQDPGLGLRLIYFSYDVKMKEKGDIPEGYSVSREKKERFSLILESASTNQTSMYLCASSLEAGGDRVGTRSQHFGDGTRLSIL.

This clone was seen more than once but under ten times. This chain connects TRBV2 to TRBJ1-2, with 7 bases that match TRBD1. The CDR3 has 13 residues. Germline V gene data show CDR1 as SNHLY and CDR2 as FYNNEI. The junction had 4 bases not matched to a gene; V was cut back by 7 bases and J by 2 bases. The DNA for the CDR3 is TGTGCCAGCACTGGGACAGTAAACTATGGCTACACCTTC. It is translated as CASTGTVNYGYTF.

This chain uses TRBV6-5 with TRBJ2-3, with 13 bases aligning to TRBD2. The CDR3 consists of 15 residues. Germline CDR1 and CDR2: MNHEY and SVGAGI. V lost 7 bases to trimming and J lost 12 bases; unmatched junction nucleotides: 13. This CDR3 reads CASKKGLAGAPRQYF. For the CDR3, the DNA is TGTGCCAGCAAAAAAGGACTAGCGGGGGCTCCAAGACAGTATTTT.

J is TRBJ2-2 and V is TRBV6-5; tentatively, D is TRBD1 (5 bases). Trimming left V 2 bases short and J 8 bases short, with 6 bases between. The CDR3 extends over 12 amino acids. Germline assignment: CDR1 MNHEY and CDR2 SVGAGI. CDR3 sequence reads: CASSYGAGELFF. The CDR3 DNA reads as TGTGCCAGCAGTTACGGGGCAGGGGAGCTGTTTTTT.

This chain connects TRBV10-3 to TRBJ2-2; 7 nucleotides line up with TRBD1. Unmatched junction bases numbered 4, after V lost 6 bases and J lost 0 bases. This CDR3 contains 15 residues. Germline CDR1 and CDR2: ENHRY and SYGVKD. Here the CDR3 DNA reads TGTGCCATCAGAGGGGACAGCGCGAACACCGGGGAGCTGTTTTTT. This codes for CAIRGDSANTGELFF.

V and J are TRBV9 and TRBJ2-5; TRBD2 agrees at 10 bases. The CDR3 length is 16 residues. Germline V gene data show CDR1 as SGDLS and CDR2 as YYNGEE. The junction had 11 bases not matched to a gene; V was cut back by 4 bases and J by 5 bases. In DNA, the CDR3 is TGTGCCAGCAGCCGTACTAGCGGGGAATTCGGGGAGACCCAGTACTTC. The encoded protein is CASSRTSGEFGETQYF.

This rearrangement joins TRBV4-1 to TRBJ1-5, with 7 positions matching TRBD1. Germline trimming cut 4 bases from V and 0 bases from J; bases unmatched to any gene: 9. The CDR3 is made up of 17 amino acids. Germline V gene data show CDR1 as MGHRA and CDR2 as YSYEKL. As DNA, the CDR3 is TGCGCCAGCAGCCCGGACAGGCTGATTTATAGCAATCAGCCCCAGCATTTT. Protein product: CASSPDRLIYSNQPQHF.

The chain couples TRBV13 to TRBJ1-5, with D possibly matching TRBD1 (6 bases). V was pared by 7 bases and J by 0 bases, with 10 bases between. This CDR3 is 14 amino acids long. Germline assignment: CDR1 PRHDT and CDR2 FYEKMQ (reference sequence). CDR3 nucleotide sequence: TGTGCCAGCACCAGGGGAATTAGCAATCAGCCCCAGCATTTT. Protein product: CASTRGISNQPQHF.

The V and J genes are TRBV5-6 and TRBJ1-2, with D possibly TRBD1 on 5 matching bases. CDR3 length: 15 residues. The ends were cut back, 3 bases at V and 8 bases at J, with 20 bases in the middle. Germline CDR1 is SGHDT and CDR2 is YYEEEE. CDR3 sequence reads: CASSSGPEIGGGYTF. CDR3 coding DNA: TGTGCCAGCAGCTCGGGACCCGAAATCGGAGGGGGCTACACCTTC. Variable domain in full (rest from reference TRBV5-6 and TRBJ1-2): DAGVTQSPTHLIKTRGQQVTLRCSPKSGHDTVSWYQQALGQGPQFIFQYYEEEERQRGNFPDRFSGHQFPNYSSELNVNALLLGDSALYLCASSSGPEIGGGYTFGSGTRLTVV.

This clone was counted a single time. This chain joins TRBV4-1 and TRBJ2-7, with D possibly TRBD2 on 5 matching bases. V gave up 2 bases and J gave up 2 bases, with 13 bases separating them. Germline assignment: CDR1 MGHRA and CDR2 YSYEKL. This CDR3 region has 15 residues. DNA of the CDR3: TGCGCCAGCAGCCAACACTTGGACTTTACCTACGAGCAGTACTTC. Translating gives CASSQHLDFTYEQYF.

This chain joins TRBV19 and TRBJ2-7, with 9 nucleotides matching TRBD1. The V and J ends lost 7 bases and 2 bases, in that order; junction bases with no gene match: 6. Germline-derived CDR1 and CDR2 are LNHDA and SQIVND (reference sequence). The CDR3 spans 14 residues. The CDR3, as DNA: TGTGCCAGTAAAGCCGGACAGGGGACCTACGAGCAGTACTTC. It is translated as CASKAGQGTYEQYF. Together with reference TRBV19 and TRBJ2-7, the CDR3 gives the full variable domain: DGGITQSPKYLFRKEGQNVTLSCEQNLNHDAMYWYRQDPGQGLRLIYYSQIVNDFQKGDIAEGYSVSREKKESFPLTVTSAQKNPTAFYLCASKAGQGTYEQYFGPGTRLTVT.

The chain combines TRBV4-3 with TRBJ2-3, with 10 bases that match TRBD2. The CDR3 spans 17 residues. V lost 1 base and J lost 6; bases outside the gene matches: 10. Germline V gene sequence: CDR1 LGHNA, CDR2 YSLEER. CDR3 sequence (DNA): TGCGCCAGCAGCCAAGGAGCTAGCGGGGGATCCGGGGATACGCAGTATTTT. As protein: CASSQGASGGSGDTQYF.

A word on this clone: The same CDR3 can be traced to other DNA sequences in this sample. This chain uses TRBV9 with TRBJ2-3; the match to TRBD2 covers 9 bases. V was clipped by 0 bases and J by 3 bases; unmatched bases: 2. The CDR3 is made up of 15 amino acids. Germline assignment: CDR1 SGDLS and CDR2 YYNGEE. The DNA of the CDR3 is TGTGCCAGCAGCGTAGGGCTAGCGGGGACAGATACGCAGTATTTT. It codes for CASSVGLAGTDTQYF.

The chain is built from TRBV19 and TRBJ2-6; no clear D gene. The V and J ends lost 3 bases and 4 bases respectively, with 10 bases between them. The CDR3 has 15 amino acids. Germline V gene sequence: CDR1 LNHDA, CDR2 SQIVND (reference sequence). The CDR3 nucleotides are TGTGCCAGTAGTATTGGCTGGGCCGGGGCCAACGTCCTGACTTTC. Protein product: CASSIGWAGANVLTF.

The CDR3 DNA reads as TGTGCCAGCAGCTTAGCTAGCGGGGGAGGGTATGAGCAGTTCTTC. It translates to CASSLASGGGYEQFF. This chain links TRBV7-2 with TRBJ2-1; 9 bases agree with TRBD2. The CDR3 loop spans 15 amino acids. Germline assignment: CDR1 SGHTA and CDR2 FQGNSA. The V and J ends lost 0 bases and 8 bases, in that order; junction bases with no gene match: 5.

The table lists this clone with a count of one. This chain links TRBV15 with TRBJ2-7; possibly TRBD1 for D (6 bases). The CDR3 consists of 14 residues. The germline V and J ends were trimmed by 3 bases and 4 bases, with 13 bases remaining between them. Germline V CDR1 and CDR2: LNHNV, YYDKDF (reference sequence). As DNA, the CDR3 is TGTGCCACCAGCAGTCCCCAGGGGCGTTACGAGCAGTACTTC. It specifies CATSSPQGRYEQYF.

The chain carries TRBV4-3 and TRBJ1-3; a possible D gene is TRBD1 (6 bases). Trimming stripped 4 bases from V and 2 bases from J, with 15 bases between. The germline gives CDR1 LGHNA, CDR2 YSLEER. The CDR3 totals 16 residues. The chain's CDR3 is CASSPDATGPGNTIYF. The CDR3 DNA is TGCGCCAGCAGCCCGGACGCGACAGGCCCTGGAAACACCATATATTTT.

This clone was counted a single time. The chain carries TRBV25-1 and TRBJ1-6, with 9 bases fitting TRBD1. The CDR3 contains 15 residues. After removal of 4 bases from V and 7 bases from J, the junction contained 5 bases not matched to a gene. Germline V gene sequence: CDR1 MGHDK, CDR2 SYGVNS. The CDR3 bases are TGTGCCAGCAGTGGTGCGACAGGGGGAAATTCACCCCTCCACTTT. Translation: CASSGATGGNSPLHF. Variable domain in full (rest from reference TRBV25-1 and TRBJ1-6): EADIYQTPRYLVIGTGKKITLECSQTMGHDKMYWYQQDPGMELHLIHYSYGVNSTEKGDLSSESTVSRIRTEHFPLTLESARPSHTSQYLCASSGATGGNSPLHFGNGTRLTVT.

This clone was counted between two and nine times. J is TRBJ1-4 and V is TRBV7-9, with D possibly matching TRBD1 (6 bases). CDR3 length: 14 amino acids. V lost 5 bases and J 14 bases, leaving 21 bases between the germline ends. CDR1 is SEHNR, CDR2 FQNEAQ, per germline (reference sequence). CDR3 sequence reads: CASSVTGPLDTLFF. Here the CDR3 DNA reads TGTGCCAGCAGCGTCACAGGGCCGCTCGATACGCTGTTTTTT.